A selection of T cell receptor beta chains follows, all from one sample in a study. TCRdb itself ran the 5' RACE reads through MiXCR, one entry per CDR3 protein. This table holds some 40,000 distinct CDR3 sequences, 29% found once. Specimen: memory CD4+ T cells sorted from a lymph node. Receptors were obtained from a female donor with breast cancer. CDR3s include the opening cysteine and the closing phenylalanine or tryptophan. A D gene is named only where the DNA matches it firmly. Size values are once, few and many counts, or a class for expanded clones, and some rows have none.

j_gene: TRBJ2-7; len: 10; abundance: .; v_gene: TRBV20-1; d_gene: .; CDR3aa: CSAELEDLHF; CDR3nt: TGCAGTGCGGAACTCGAGGATCTGCACTTC
j_gene: TRBJ1-6; len: 14; abundance: .; v_gene: TRBV9; d_gene: TRBD1; CDR3aa: CASSGGQGTSPLHF; CDR3nt: TGTGCCAGCAGCGGCGGACAGGGGACTTCACCCCTCCACTTT
j_gene: TRBJ1-5; len: 13; abundance: .; v_gene: TRBV7-9; d_gene: .; CDR3aa: CASSGVGDQPQHF; CDR3nt: TGTGCCAGCAGTGGTGTGGGGGATCAGCCCCAGCATTTT
j_gene: TRBJ1-5; len: 21; abundance: .; v_gene: TRBV24-1; d_gene: TRBD1; CDR3aa: CATSDSADRDRSHISNQPQHF; CDR3nt: TGTGCCACCAGTGACTCCGCCGACCGGGACAGGAGCCACATTAGCAATCAGCCCCAGCATTTT
j_gene: TRBJ1-1; len: 18; abundance: .; v_gene: TRBV4-1; d_gene: .; CDR3aa: CTSSQDRIGWTTGTEAFF; CDR3nt: TGCACCAGCAGCCAAGATAGAATTGGTTGGACAACGGGGACTGAAGCTTTCTTT
j_gene: TRBJ1-5; len: 18; abundance: many; v_gene: TRBV7-3; d_gene: .; CDR3aa: CASSLKGETEDSNQPQHF; CDR3nt: TGTGCCAGCAGCTTAAAGGGGGAGACAGAAGATAGCAATCAGCCCCAGCATTTT
j_gene: TRBJ1-5; len: 14; abundance: few; v_gene: TRBV20-1; d_gene: .; CDR3aa: CSAPGALSNQPQHF; CDR3nt: TGCAGTGCTCCAGGGGCACTCAGCAATCAGCCCCAGCATTTT
j_gene: TRBJ2-3; len: 15; abundance: .; v_gene: TRBV4-1; d_gene: .; CDR3aa: CASSQARDLGDTQYF; CDR3nt: TGCGCCAGCAGCCAGGCCAGGGATTTAGGAGATACGCAGTATTTT
j_gene: TRBJ1-4; len: 14; abundance: few; v_gene: TRBV11-2; d_gene: .; CDR3aa: CASSWRVIGEKLFF; CDR3nt: TGTGCCAGCAGCTGGAGAGTGATAGGGGAAAAACTGTTTTTT
j_gene: TRBJ2-1; len: 14; abundance: few; v_gene: TRBV11-1; d_gene: .; CDR3aa: CASSLRGERDEQFF; CDR3nt: TGTGCCAGCAGCTTAAGAGGGGAGCGGGATGAGCAGTTCTTC
j_gene: TRBJ2-1; len: 15; abundance: few; v_gene: TRBV4-2; d_gene: .; CDR3aa: CASSQLAPEYNEQFF; CDR3nt: TGTGCCAGCAGCCAACTAGCCCCCGAATACAATGAGCAGTTCTTC
j_gene: TRBJ2-7; len: 12; abundance: few; v_gene: TRBV7-9; d_gene: .; CDR3aa: CASSSNFLEQYF; CDR3nt: TGTGCCAGCAGCTCTAACTTCCTGGAGCAGTACTTC
j_gene: TRBJ2-2; len: 16; abundance: .; v_gene: TRBV25-1; d_gene: .; CDR3aa: CASSEYAQGATGELFF; CDR3nt: TGTGCCAGCAGTGAATATGCGCAGGGAGCCACCGGGGAGCTGTTTTTT
j_gene: TRBJ2-3; len: 16; abundance: .; v_gene: TRBV9; d_gene: TRBD2; CDR3aa: CASSVEGGGSTDTQYF; CDR3nt: TGTGCCAGCAGCGTAGAGGGCGGGGGTAGCACAGATACGCAGTATTTT
j_gene: TRBJ1-2; len: 15; abundance: many; v_gene: TRBV5-1; d_gene: .; CDR3aa: CASSLAAISNYGYTF; CDR3nt: TGCGCCAGCAGCTTGGCCGCCATATCGAACTATGGCTACACCTTC
j_gene: TRBJ1-6; len: 15; abundance: .; v_gene: TRBV12-3/TRBV12-4; d_gene: TRBD1; CDR3aa: CARSLGTGGNSPLHF; CDR3nt: TGTGCCCGCAGCCTGGGGACAGGGGGGAATTCACCCCTCCACTTT
j_gene: TRBJ1-6; len: 13; abundance: few; v_gene: TRBV20-1; d_gene: TRBD1; CDR3aa: CSAGQGTHSPLHF; CDR3nt: TGCAGTGCGGGACAGGGAACTCATTCACCCCTCCACTTT
j_gene: TRBJ2-5; len: 15; abundance: .; v_gene: TRBV29-1; d_gene: TRBD2; CDR3aa: CSAVSQMAGAETQYF; CDR3nt: TGCAGCGCAGTCTCCCAGATGGCGGGAGCCGAGACCCAGTACTTC
j_gene: TRBJ2-5; len: 14; abundance: .; v_gene: TRBV3-1; d_gene: .; CDR3aa: CASSQGAGRETQYF; CDR3nt: TGTGCCAGCAGCCAAGGGGCAGGTCGAGAGACCCAGTACTTC
j_gene: TRBJ2-6; len: 16; abundance: few; v_gene: TRBV12-3/TRBV12-4; d_gene: .; CDR3aa: CASSSQGVAGANVLTF; CDR3nt: TGTGCCAGCAGCTCTCAGGGAGTCGCAGGGGCCAACGTCCTGACTTTC
j_gene: TRBJ2-7; len: 13; abundance: few; v_gene: TRBV6-6; d_gene: .; CDR3aa: CASTALQGYEQYF; CDR3nt: TGTGCCAGCACCGCCCTCCAGGGATACGAGCAGTACTTC
j_gene: TRBJ2-7; len: 15; abundance: many; v_gene: TRBV10-1; d_gene: TRBD2; CDR3aa: CASSEFGAGEGEQYF; CDR3nt: TGCGCCAGCAGTGAGTTCGGAGCGGGAGAGGGTGAGCAGTACTTC
j_gene: TRBJ1-4; len: 16; abundance: .; v_gene: TRBV4-2; d_gene: TRBD1; CDR3aa: CASSQNNYRGVYQLFF; CDR3nt: TGTGCCAGCAGCCAAAATAATTACAGGGGCGTGTACCAACTGTTTTTT
j_gene: TRBJ1-5; len: 15; abundance: .; v_gene: TRBV28; d_gene: .; CDR3aa: CASSPDSGHNQPQHF; CDR3nt: TGTGCCAGCAGCCCGGATTCCGGGCACAATCAGCCCCAGCATTTT
j_gene: TRBJ2-5; len: 18; abundance: .; v_gene: TRBV5-1; d_gene: TRBD2; CDR3aa: CTSRDQTPRELSQETQYF; CDR3nt: TGCACCAGCAGGGATCAAACCCCGCGGGAGTTAAGCCAAGAGACCCAGTACTTC
j_gene: TRBJ2-4; len: 17; abundance: .; v_gene: TRBV7-3; d_gene: TRBD2; CDR3aa: CASSLRYPPSSGGPQYF; CDR3nt: TGTGCCAGCAGCTTACGATACCCCCCCTCTAGCGGGGGGCCTCAGTACTTC
j_gene: TRBJ2-3; len: 14; abundance: .; v_gene: TRBV5-1; d_gene: TRBD1; CDR3aa: CASTRTGDADTQYF; CDR3nt: TGCGCCAGCACCCGGACAGGGGATGCAGATACGCAGTATTTT
j_gene: TRBJ1-4; len: 14; abundance: few; v_gene: TRBV5-1; d_gene: .; CDR3aa: CASSLRQNNEKLFF; CDR3nt: TGCGCCAGCAGCTTACGACAGAATAATGAAAAACTGTTTTTT